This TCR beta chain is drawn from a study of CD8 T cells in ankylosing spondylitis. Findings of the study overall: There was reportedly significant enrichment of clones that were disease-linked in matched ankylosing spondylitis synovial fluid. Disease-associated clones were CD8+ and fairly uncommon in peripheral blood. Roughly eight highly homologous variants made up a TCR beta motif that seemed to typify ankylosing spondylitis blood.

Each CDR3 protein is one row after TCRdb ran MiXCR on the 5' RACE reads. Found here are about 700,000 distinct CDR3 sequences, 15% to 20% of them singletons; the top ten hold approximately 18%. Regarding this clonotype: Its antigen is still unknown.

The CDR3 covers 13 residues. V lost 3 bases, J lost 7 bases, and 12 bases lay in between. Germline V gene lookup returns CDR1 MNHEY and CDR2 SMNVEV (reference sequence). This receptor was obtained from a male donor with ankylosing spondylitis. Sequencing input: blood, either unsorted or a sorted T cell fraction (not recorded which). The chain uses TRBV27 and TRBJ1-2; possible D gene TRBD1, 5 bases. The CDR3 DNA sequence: TGTGCCAGCAGTTTTGGCAGGGAACGTGGCTACACCTTC. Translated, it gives CASSFGRERGYTF.